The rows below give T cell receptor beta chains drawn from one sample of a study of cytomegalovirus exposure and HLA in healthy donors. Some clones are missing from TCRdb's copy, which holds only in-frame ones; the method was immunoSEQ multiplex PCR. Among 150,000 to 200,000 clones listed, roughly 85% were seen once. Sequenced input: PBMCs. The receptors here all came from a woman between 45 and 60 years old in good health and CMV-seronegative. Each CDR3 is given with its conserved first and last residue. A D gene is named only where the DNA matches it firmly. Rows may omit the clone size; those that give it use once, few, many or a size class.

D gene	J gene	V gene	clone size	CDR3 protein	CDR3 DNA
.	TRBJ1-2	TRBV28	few	CASSVAGQGSYGYTF	TGTGCCAGCAGCGTTGCCGGCCAAGGGAGCTATGGCTACACCTTC
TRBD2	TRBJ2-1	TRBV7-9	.	CASSLGRLAGGREFF	TGTGCCAGCAGCTTAGGGCGATTAGCGGGAGGGCGCGAGTTCTTC
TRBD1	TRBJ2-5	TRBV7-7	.	CASSSTGLQETQYF	TGTGCCAGCAGCTCGACAGGGTTACAAGAGACCCAGTACTTC
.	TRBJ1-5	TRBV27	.	CASSLRGGQPQHF	TGTGCCAGCAGTTTGCGGGGGGGTCAGCCCCAGCATTTT
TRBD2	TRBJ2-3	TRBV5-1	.	CASSSGTSPQYF	TGCGCCAGCAGCTCCGGGACTAGCCCGCAGTATTTT
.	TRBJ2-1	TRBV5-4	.	CASSRGADSSYNEQFF	TGTGCCAGCAGTCGGGGGGCGGACAGCTCCTACAATGAGCAGTTCTTC
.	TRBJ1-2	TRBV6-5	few	CASSGRGYGYTF	TGTGCCAGCAGTGGACGGGGATATGGCTACACCTTC
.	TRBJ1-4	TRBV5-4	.	CASSLGHKNRNEKLFF	TGTGCCAGCAGCTTGGGACATAAAAACAGGAATGAAAAACTGTTTTTT
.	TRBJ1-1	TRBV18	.	CASSPPTGGADTEAFF	TGTGCCAGCTCACCGCCAACTGGTGGGGCGGACACTGAAGCTTTCTTT
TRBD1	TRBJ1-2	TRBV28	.	CASSLWGQGSNNYGYTF	TGTGCCAGCAGTTTATGGGGACAGGGCTCAAATAACTATGGCTACACCTTC
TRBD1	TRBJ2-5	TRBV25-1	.	CASSWTGEETQYF	TGTGCCAGCAGTTGGACAGGGGAAGAGACCCAGTACTTC
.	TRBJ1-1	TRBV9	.	CASSQGAAVEAFF	TGTGCCAGCAGCCAGGGTGCGGCAGTTGAAGCTTTCTTT
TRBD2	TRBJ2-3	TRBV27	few	CASKTSGSTQYF	TGTGCCAGCAAGACAAGCGGGAGTACGCAGTATTTT
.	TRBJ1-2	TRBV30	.	CAWNGEAGGYTF	TGTGCCTGGAACGGGGAGGCCGGTGGCTACACCTTC
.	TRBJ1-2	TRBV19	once	CASKPGHLGGYGYTF	TGTGCCAGTAAACCGGGACATCTAGGCGGCTATGGCTACACCTTC
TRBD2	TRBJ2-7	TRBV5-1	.	CASSLGTSLDQYF	TGCGCCAGCAGCTTGGGGACTAGCCTGGATCAGTACTTC
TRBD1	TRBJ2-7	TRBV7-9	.	CASSPGQGAVSGSF	TGTGCCAGCAGCCCCGGACAGGGGGCTGTTAGCGGGAGCTTC
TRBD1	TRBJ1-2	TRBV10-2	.	CASSLGTGRNYGYTF	TGCGCCAGCAGTCTGGGGACAGGCCGAAACTATGGCTACACCTTC
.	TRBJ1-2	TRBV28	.	CASSLLRVSYGYTF	TGTGCCAGCAGTTTACTGAGGGTGAGCTATGGCTACACCTTC
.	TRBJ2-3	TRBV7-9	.	CSSSLLTGPPQDTQYF	TGTTCCAGCAGCTTACTGACAGGCCCCCCGCAAGATACGCAGTATTTT
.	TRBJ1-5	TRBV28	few	CASSLVAGYSNQPQHF	TGTGCCAGCAGTTTGGTGGCGGGGTATAGCAATCAGCCCCAGCATTTT
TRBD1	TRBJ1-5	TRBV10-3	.	CAISESQGGPQHF	TGTGCCATCAGTGAGTCCCAGGGGGGCCCCCAGCATTTT
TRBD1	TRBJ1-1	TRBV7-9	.	CASSLGDRNTEAFF	TGTGCCAGCAGCTTAGGGGACAGGAACACTGAAGCTTTCTTT
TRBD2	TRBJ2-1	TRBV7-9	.	CASSPGTSGEVHYNEQFF	TGTGCCAGTTCGCCCGGGACTAGCGGCGAGGTACACTACAATGAGCAGTTCTTC
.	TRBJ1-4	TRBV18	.	CASSAGLGEKLFF	TGTGCCAGCTCAGCGGGACTCGGGGAAAAACTGTTTTTT
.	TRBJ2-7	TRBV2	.	CASWGQGTYEQYF	TGTGCCAGCTGGGGGCAGGGAACCTACGAGCAGTACTTC
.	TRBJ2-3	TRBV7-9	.	CASSLAGVTDTQYF	TGTGCCAGCAGCTTAGCGGGAGTTACAGATACGCAGTATTTT
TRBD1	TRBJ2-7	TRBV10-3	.	CAIRFQTTGTGESYEQYF	TGTGCCATCAGATTTCAAACTACCGGGACAGGGGAATCCTACGAGCAGTACTTC
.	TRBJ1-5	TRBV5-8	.	CASSPQRLGNQPQHF	TGTGCCAGCAGCCCCCAGAGGTTGGGCAATCAGCCCCAGCATTTT
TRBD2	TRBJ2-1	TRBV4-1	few	CASSLIAGDTYEQFF	TGCGCCAGCAGCCTAATAGCGGGAGATACCTATGAGCAGTTCTTC
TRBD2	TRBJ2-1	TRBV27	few	CASSRRTSGIVNEQFF	TGTGCCAGCAGTCGAAGGACTAGCGGGATAGTGAATGAGCAGTTCTTC
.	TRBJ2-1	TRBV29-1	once	CSVDQLILGREQFF	TGCAGCGTTGACCAGCTGATATTGGGCCGTGAGCAGTTCTTC
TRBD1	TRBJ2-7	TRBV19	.	CASSLARTGEQYF	TGTGCCAGTAGCCTAGCCCGGACAGGGGAGCAGTACTTC
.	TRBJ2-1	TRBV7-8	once	CASSLAHNAEFLYNEQFF	TGTGCCAGCAGCTTAGCCCATAATGCGGAATTCCTCTACAATGAACAGTTCTTC
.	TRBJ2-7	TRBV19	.	CASSPGTSSYEQYF	TGTGCCAGTAGTCCAGGGACATCTTCCTACGAGCAGTACTTC
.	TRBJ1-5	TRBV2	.	CASSTGWDQPQHF	TGTGCCAGCAGTACAGGGTGGGATCAGCCCCAGCATTTT
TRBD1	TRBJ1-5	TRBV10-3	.	CAISGSGGSNQPQHF	TGTGCCATCAGCGGATCAGGGGGAAGCAATCAGCCCCAGCATTTT
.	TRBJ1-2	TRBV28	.	CASRTTQSYGYTF	TGTGCCAGCCGGACTACACAGAGCTATGGCTACACCTTC
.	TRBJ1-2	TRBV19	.	CASSWTSYGYTF	TGTGCCAGTAGCTGGACTTCGTATGGCTACACCTTC
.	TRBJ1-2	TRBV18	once	CASSPSQSLGYTF	TGTGCCAGCTCACCGTCACAGTCCCTCGGCTACACCTTC
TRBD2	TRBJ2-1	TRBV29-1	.	CSVAARGGAGGPYNEQFF	TGCAGCGTGGCCGCAAGGGGGGGGGCGGGAGGGCCCTACAATGAGCAGTTCTTC
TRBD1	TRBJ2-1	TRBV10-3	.	CAIRDRYNEQFF	TGTGCCATCAGGGACAGGTACAATGAGCAGTTCTTC
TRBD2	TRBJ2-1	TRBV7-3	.	CASSLRLAENEQFF	TGTGCCAGCAGCTTAAGACTAGCGGAGAATGAGCAGTTCTTC
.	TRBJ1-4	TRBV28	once	CATLRDSSEKLFF	TGTGCCACCTTGAGGGATTCAAGCGAAAAACTGTTTTTT